This record looks at one T cell receptor (beta chain) sequence and its context. This sample stems from a study of blood T cell repertoires in COVID-19. This CDR3 spans 14 amino acids. CDR1 is SGHRS, CDR2 YFSETQ, per germline. The ends were cut back, 3 bases at V and 2 bases at J, with 11 bases in the middle. TCRdb's table, derived via immunoSEQ multiplex PCR, lists solely in-frame clones and lacks some. Of 150,000 to 200,000 clones listed, 70% to 85% are singletons. The sequence came from a man aged 45-65 years who had recovered from COVID-19. The rearrangement uses TRBV5-1 and TRBJ2-5, with D perhaps matching TRBD1 (6 bases). The sequencing input was peripheral blood. The CDR3, as DNA: TGCGCCAGCAGCTACCGGGACAAACAAGAGACCCAGTACTTC. Residues: CASSYRDKQETQYF. Full variable domain (outside the CDR3, taken from reference TRBV5-1 and TRBJ2-5): KAGVTQTPRYLIKTRGQQVTLSCSPISGHRSVSWYQQTPGQGLQFLFEYFSETQRNKGNFPGRFSGRQFSNSRSEMNVSTLELGDSALYLCASSYRDKQETQYFGPGTRLLVL.